Listed below are T cell receptor beta chains from one sample, sequenced in a study of blood T cells in healthy people across ages. One entry per CDR3 protein, called by TCRdb with MiXCR from the 5' RACE reads. The table records roughly 1 million distinct CDR3 sequences, under 30% of them present only once. This same sample was also part of a study on T cells of mothers and their children.

The source material was blood. The receptors shown here come from a girl aged 2-9 years in good health. CDR3s include the opening cysteine and the closing phenylalanine or tryptophan. The D gene is left open where the match is weak. Rows may omit the clone size; those that give it use once, few, many or a size class.

abundance,j_gene,v_gene,d_gene,CDR3nt,CDR3aa
many,TRBJ2-5,TRBV28,TRBD1,TGTGCCAGCAGTTTTAACAGGGGGCGAGAGACCCAGTACTTC,CASSFNRGRETQYF
few,TRBJ2-3,TRBV7-2,.,TGTGCCAGCAGCTTAGACGCGGTCGGAGGATCAGATACGCAGTATTTT,CASSLDAVGGSDTQYF
few,TRBJ1-1,TRBV29-1,TRBD1,TGCAGCGTCCTGACAGGGGGACATAAGGGGGGCACTGAAGCTTTCTTT,CSVLTGGHKGGTEAFF
.,TRBJ1-2,TRBV12-3/TRBV12-4,TRBD1,TGTGCCAGCAACAGACAGGGGTTATATGGCTACACCTTC,CASNRQGLYGYTF
.,TRBJ1-5,TRBV6-5,.,TGTGCCAGCAGTTACGGGGTGAGGCAGCCCCAGCATTTT,CASSYGVRQPQHF
.,TRBJ2-7,TRBV11-1,TRBD2,TGTGCCAGCAGCTTATCTAGCGGGCCCTACGAGCAGTACTTC,CASSLSSGPYEQYF
many,TRBJ2-7,TRBV28,.,TGTGCCAGCAGTGACCACGCTCCCTTAACCTACGAGCAGTACTTC,CASSDHAPLTYEQYF
.,TRBJ2-1,TRBV11-1,.,TGTGCCAGCAGTCAACACAGAGCAATAAACAATGAGCAGTTCTTC,CASSQHRAINNEQFF
few,TRBJ2-1,TRBV6-5,.,TGTGCCAGCAGTTACTCGAGTCTCGAGCGCCGAGACAATGAGCAGTTCTTC,CASSYSSLERRDNEQFF
.,TRBJ2-3,TRBV6-5,.,TGTGCCAGCAGTTCCCCTCAATCAGCGGGTATAGTGGATACGCAGTATTTT,CASSSPQSAGIVDTQYF
once,TRBJ1-5,TRBV3-1,TRBD1,TGCGCCAGCAGCCAAGGGACCGGGACAGGGGGTTCCCAGCCCCAGCATTTT,CASSQGTGTGGSQPQHF
few,TRBJ2-4,TRBV5-6,.,TGTGCCAGCGGTGGGGCCAAAAACACTCAGTACTTC,CASGGAKNTQYF
few,TRBJ2-1,TRBV4-3,.,TGCGCCAGCAGCCAAGATTATGTGGCGAATGAGCAGTTCTTC,CASSQDYVANEQFF
.,TRBJ2-7,TRBV7-9,.,TGTGCCAGCAGCCCACCGGGACACCCAAACGCCTACGAGCAGTACTTC,CASSPPGHPNAYEQYF
.,TRBJ1-1,TRBV6-6,.,TGTGCCAGCAGTCTGACTCTAAAGAACACTGAAGCTTTCTTT,CASSLTLKNTEAFF
.,TRBJ2-7,TRBV12-3/TRBV12-4,.,TGTGCCAGCAGTCCAGACTCAAGCGCCTACGAGCAGTACTTC,CASSPDSSAYEQYF
.,TRBJ2-3,TRBV20-1,.,TGCAGTGCTTGGGACGACACAGATACGCAGTATTTT,CSAWDDTDTQYF
.,TRBJ2-7,TRBV7-2,TRBD2,TGTGCCAGCAGCTCCGTGGCGGGGGGTATCTACGAGCAGTACTTC,CASSSVAGGIYEQYF
few,TRBJ2-7,TRBV20-1,.,TGCAGTGCTGGGAGGGGACACGACTACGAGCAGTACTTC,CSAGRGHDYEQYF
.,TRBJ2-6,TRBV10-3,TRBD2,TGTGCCATCAGTCGGGTAGAGACTAGCGGCTACTCTGGGGCCAACGTCCTGACTTTC,CAISRVETSGYSGANVLTF
few,TRBJ1-2,TRBV29-1,.,TGCAGCGATCTCCCTGTACCACCCAATGGCTACACCTTC,CSDLPVPPNGYTF
once,TRBJ1-2,TRBV11-2,TRBD1,TGTGCCAGCAGCCCAACAGGGGTGGAGGGCTACACCTTC,CASSPTGVEGYTF
.,TRBJ1-1,TRBV7-3,.,TGTGCCAGCAGCTTACGAGGAGGGGTCCTCATGAACACTGAAGCTTTCTTT,CASSLRGGVLMNTEAFF
.,TRBJ2-6,TRBV3-1,TRBD2,TGTGCCAGCAGCTCGAGACTAGCGGGAGGGTCCGGGGCCAACGTCCTGACTTTC,CASSSRLAGGSGANVLTF
few,TRBJ2-5,TRBV7-3,.,TGTGCCAGCAGCTTAACACCGGGGGAGACCCAGTACTTC,CASSLTPGETQYF
.,TRBJ2-2,TRBV12-3/TRBV12-4,.,TGTGCCAGCAGTCCGCTATCATCCGGGGAGCTGTTTTTT,CASSPLSSGELFF
few,TRBJ1-2,TRBV3-1,.,TGTGCCAGCAGCCGAACCGGACAGTTCCTAAACTATGGCTACACCTTC,CASSRTGQFLNYGYTF
.,TRBJ2-1,TRBV20-1,.,TGCAGTGCTGTGTCAAACTACAATGAGCAGTTCTTC,CSAVSNYNEQFF
.,TRBJ2-1,TRBV9,TRBD2,TGTGCCAGCATGGGGGGGGACCTCTACAATGAGCAGTTCTTC,CASMGGDLYNEQFF
.,TRBJ2-2,TRBV20-1,.,TGCAGTGCTAGAGATTTCGGCCAAATGAACACCGGGGAGCTGTTTTTT,CSARDFGQMNTGELFF
.,TRBJ1-1,TRBV7-6,.,TGTGCCAGCAGCTATGAGATGAACACTGAAGCTTTCTTT,CASSYEMNTEAFF
few,TRBJ2-3,TRBV4-1,.,TGCGCCAGCAGCCATGCGTCAGCCACAGATACGCAGTATTTT,CASSHASATDTQYF
few,TRBJ1-2,TRBV5-1,.,TGCGCCAGCAGCGCCAATACACAAAACTATGGCTACACCTTC,CASSANTQNYGYTF
.,TRBJ2-1,TRBV20-1,.,TGCAGTGCTAGATCTTCAAGGGGCGGCCTCAATGAGCAGTTCTTC,CSARSSRGGLNEQFF
few,TRBJ2-2,TRBV4-1,TRBD2,TGCGCCAGCAGCCCTAGCGGGAGGGCAGTATATACCGGGGAGCTGTTTTTT,CASSPSGRAVYTGELFF
many,TRBJ2-1,TRBV2,TRBD2,TGCGCCAGCAGTGAGGGCGGGAGCTCCTACAATGAGCAGTTCTTC,CASSEGGSSYNEQFF
.,TRBJ2-5,TRBV27,TRBD2,TGTGCCAGCAGTTTATATCCCTCGCTAGCGGGGGGTTTTGGGACCCAGTACTTC,CASSLYPSLAGGFGTQYF
.,TRBJ2-1,TRBV20-1,TRBD1,TGCAGTGCTAGAGATCTGGGGGACAGGGCGTACAATGAGCAGTTCTTC,CSARDLGDRAYNEQFF
.,TRBJ1-6,TRBV5-1,.,TGCGCCAGCAGCTTGGGGCAGGGACTTTATTCACCCCTCCACTTT,CASSLGQGLYSPLHF
few,TRBJ1-2,TRBV5-6,TRBD1,TGTGCCAGCAGCTTCAGGCGACACAGGACAGGGGAAGATGGCTACACCTTC,CASSFRRHRTGEDGYTF
.,TRBJ1-6,TRBV6-5,TRBD1,TGTGCCAGCAGTTCGGGGACAGGGTGTGGCTCACCCCTCCACTTT,CASSSGTGCGSPLHF
few,TRBJ2-1,TRBV29-1,.,TGCAGCGTTGAGGGCTCCAATGAGCAGTTCTTC,CSVEGSNEQFF
.,TRBJ2-1,TRBV29-1,.,TGCAGCGTTGAAAAGACTACTCAAGAGCAGTTCTTC,CSVEKTTQEQFF
.,TRBJ2-5,TRBV12-5,.,TGTGCTAGTGGCTGGGGGCGGCAAGAGACCCAGTACTTC,CASGWGRQETQYF
many,TRBJ2-7,TRBV12-3/TRBV12-4,.,TGTGCCAGCAGTTTACGGCAGGGCACCTACGAGCAGTACTTC,CASSLRQGTYEQYF
few,TRBJ2-7,TRBV12-3/TRBV12-4,TRBD2,TGTGCCAGCAGTTTGGAGGCTAGCGGGAGCTCCTACGAGCAGTACTTC,CASSLEASGSSYEQYF
few,TRBJ2-1,TRBV6-1,.,TGTGCCAGCAGTAAAGCGCTGGACTACAATGAGCAGTTCTTC,CASSKALDYNEQFF
.,TRBJ2-7,TRBV27,TRBD1,TGTGCCAGCAGTTCCACCGTGGACAGGGTCTACGAGCAGTACTTC,CASSSTVDRVYEQYF
few,TRBJ2-1,TRBV10-3,.,TGTGCCATCAGTGAGTCGATGGGGGCTATGGATGAGCAGTTCTTC,CAISESMGAMDEQFF
.,TRBJ2-7,TRBV12-3/TRBV12-4,.,TGTGCCAGCAGGGTTTTGGGTAGGAGCTCCTACGAGCAGTACTTC,CASRVLGRSSYEQYF